The next 10 T cell receptor beta chains were all read from a single sample in a study of blood T cell repertoires in COVID-19. Assay used: immunoSEQ multiplex PCR; TCRdb lists only in-frame clones, some missing. This table has 200,000 to 300,000 clones, 88% appearing once. The sequenced sample consisted of PBMCs or T cells enriched from blood (not recorded which). These receptors were taken from a woman in her 40s who had been exposed to COVID-19.

The genes are TRBV7-9 and TRBJ1-2; 10 bases line up with TRBD1. Germline-derived CDR1 and CDR2 are SEHNR and FQNEAQ (reference sequence). This CDR3 spans 14 amino acids. V trimming: 3 bases; J trimming: 7 bases; junction bases outside the gene matches: 5. The CDR3 DNA is TGTGCCAGCAGCTTGGCCGGGACAGGGGTTGGCTACACCTTC. It specifies CASSLAGTGVGYTF.

The CDR3 loop reads CASSLGRGRIVFTEAFF. The CDR3 nucleotides read TGTGCCAGCAGCTTAGGCAGGGGGCGCATCGTTTTTACTGAAGCTTTCTTT. The chain carries TRBV7-2 and TRBJ1-1, with TRBD1 matching 8 bases. The CDR3 runs 17 residues. The J segment lost 5 bases and the V segment lost 1 base, leaving 12 bases of the junction unmatched. Looked up from germline, CDR1 is SGHTA and CDR2 is FQGNSA.

The chain joins TRBV28 to TRBJ1-5; D may be TRBD1 (6 bases). Looked up from germline, CDR1 is MDHEN and CDR2 is SYDVKM. Trimming pared 6 bases from V and 9 bases from J, leaving 12 bases between. CDR3 length: 12 residues. CDR3 sequence reads: CASRQGSRPQHF. CDR3 DNA: TGTGCCAGCAGACAGGGAAGCCGGCCCCAGCATTTT.

This clone appeared once. The rearrangement uses TRBV30 and TRBJ1-2; unclear D gene. Trimming took 2 bases from V and 1 from J, leaving 14 bases between them. CDR3 length: 15 amino acids. CDR1 GTSNPN and CDR2 SVGIG come from the germline V gene (reference sequence). The CDR3 DNA is TGTGCCTGGAGTCGAGGGATTGGGTATAACTATGGCTACACCTTC. Protein: CAWSRGIGYNYGYTF. The variable domain in full, with the rest retrieved from reference TRBV30 and TRBJ1-2, is SQTIHQWPATLVQPVGSPLSLECTVEGTSNPNLYWYRQAAGRGLQLLFYSVGIGQISSEVPQNLSASRPQDRQFILSSKKLLLSDSGFYLCAWSRGIGYNYGYTFGSGTRLTVV.

The chain has TRBV28 and TRBJ2-7; D remains ambiguous. The CDR3 has 13 residues. V was trimmed by 3 bases and J by 2 bases, leaving 8 bases between them. The V gene's germline CDR1 is MDHEN and CDR2 SYDVKM. CDR3 in amino acids: CASSLVLAYEQYF. The DNA for the CDR3 is TGTGCCAGCAGTTTGGTCTTAGCCTACGAGCAGTACTTC.

This chain links TRBV5-6 with TRBJ2-1; 10 nucleotides match TRBD2. This CDR3 has 18 residues. V gave up 4 bases and J gave up 4 bases; unmatched junction bases: 14. The germline gives CDR1 SGHDT, CDR2 YYEEEE. Here the CDR3 DNA reads TGTGCCAGCAGCCAACGCCATCTAGCGGGAGATGGGTACAATGAGCAGTTCTTC. This gives the protein CASSQRHLAGDGYNEQFF.

The rearrangement uses TRBV18 and TRBJ1-4; D perhaps matches TRBD1 (6 bases). Germline-derived CDR1 and CDR2 are KGHSH and LQKENI. Trimming removed 0 bases from V and 12 bases from J, with 14 bases in between. The CDR3 extends over 14 amino acids. The CDR3, as DNA: TGTGCCAGCTCACCACCCGGAACAGGGTATGAACTGTTTTTT. Residues: CASSPPGTGYELFF.

CDR3 residues: CASTAGRDEQFF. The CDR3 coding sequence is TGTGCCAGCACCGCTGGCCGTGATGAGCAGTTCTTC. The J gene is TRBJ2-1, the V gene TRBV12-3 or TRBV12-4; D is ambiguous. V was clipped by 7 bases and J by 8 bases, with 12 bases between them. This CDR3 has 12 amino acids.

This clone was seen only once. V gene TRBV5-1 combines with J gene TRBJ2-1, with TRBD2 matching over 11 bases. The CDR3 length is 16 residues. Looked up from germline, CDR1 is SGHRS and CDR2 is YFSETQ. V trimming: 3 bases; J trimming: 6 bases; junction bases outside the gene matches: 8. The DNA of the CDR3 is TGCGCCAGCAGCTCCCTCGCTAGCGGGGGGCCCAATGAGCAGTTCTTC. Its protein is CASSSLASGGPNEQFF.

This sequence joins TRBV7-2 and TRBJ2-3; tentative D call: TRBD1 (6 bases). Per germline, CDR1 SGHTA and CDR2 FQGNSA. The CDR3 spans 15 residues. V was shortened by 5 bases and J by 3 bases, with 15 bases between the two germline ends. CDR3 nucleotide sequence: TGTGCCAGCAGCCTACAAGGGGGTTTAACAGATACGCAGTATTTT. Translating it yields CASSLQGGLTDTQYF.